This T cell receptor (beta chain) came from a study of blood T cell repertoires in COVID-19. Study background: Both acute and convalescent COVID-19 samples were obtained from the United States, Italy and Spain. T cells, B-cell-depleted T cells, or PBMCs supplied cDNA or gDNA.

Source study methods: Quantification of nucleated cells was approximated via reference gene primer amplification. This table comes from immunoSEQ multiplex PCR, and its TCRdb copy is limited to in-frame clones, with some not included. That table furnishes V, J and clone size, whereas the DNA furnished D and trimming. The data hold roughly 67,000 clones, with roughly 92% observed a single time. The source of this sequence is a man between 65 and 85 years old with active COVID-19. The sample comprised peripheral blood.

In DNA form, the CDR3 reads TGTGCCAGCAGAACAGGGGGGTATTCACCCCTCCACTTT. Its protein product is CASRTGGYSPLHF. This rearrangement joins TRBV7-9 to TRBJ1-6, with TRBD1 identical over 8 bases. The trim removed 6 bases at V and 8 bases at J, leaving 3 bases unmatched. The CDR3 has 13 amino acids. The germline CDR1 and CDR2 sequences are SEHNR and FQNEAQ (reference sequence).